The present entry profiles one T cell receptor (beta chain) with its context. This sample is drawn from a study of T-cell reconstitution after alpha-beta-depleted transplantation in children. CDR3 length: 14 amino acids. Trimming removed 6 bases from V and 5 bases from J, with 16 bases in between. CDR1 is MNHNS and CDR2 is SASEGT in the germline V gene. TCRbeta library construction was performed incorporating unique molecular identifiers. TCRdb analysed the PCR reads with MiXCR anew, one entry per CDR3 protein. The sample includes about 360,000 distinct CDR3 sequences, approximately 12% of them seen just once.

This chain connects TRBV6-1 to TRBJ2-5, with D possibly matching TRBD1 (5 bases). This TCR was recovered from a human donor who donated a stem cell graft to a child with Fanconi anemia. This specimen was PBMCs, taken from the stem cell graft. Here the CDR3 reads CASRPYRSGETQYF. For the CDR3, the DNA is TGTGCCAGCAGACCCTACAGGTCAGGGGAGACCCAGTACTTC.